The clone carrying this T cell receptor (beta chain) was observed a handful of times. Its antigen is unidentified. This sample was taken from a study of beta chain features in type 1 diabetes. From germline, CDR1 is SGHDN and CDR2 FVKESK. There are 17 residues in the CDR3. V lost 4 bases and J lost 1; bases outside the gene matches: 5. Sequenced material consisted of expressed TCRB transcripts (all of the isolated RNA was reverse transcribed). Using immunoSEQ multiplex PCR, the repertoire was profiled, and TCRdb retains in-frame clones only, with some absent. The table includes 250,000 to 300,000 clones, approximately 15% detected once. General study results and limits: Shorter TCRB CDR3s, moderately but significantly so, were found in Type 1 diabetes patients in all four CD4+ subsets. Naive, central memory and Treg TCRB repertoires seemed to resemble each other more closely in patients than they did in healthy donors. VDJ junctions from patients with type 1 diabetes contained fewer insertions and more deletions.

Based on CD45RO/CCR7/CD25/CD127/CD95/CD27, CD4+ regulatory, stem cell-like memory, naive and central memory cells were sorted. The sequenced sample consisted of naive CD4+ T cells from blood. The J gene is TRBJ2-2, the V gene TRBV14; 11 positions match TRBD2. This TCR came from a man aged 30-40 years with type 1 diabetes. CDR3 region: CASSLSGRARNTGELFF. CDR3 nucleotide sequence: TGTGCCAGCAGCCTTAGCGGGAGGGCGAGGAACACCGGGGAGCTGTTTTTT.